The following is a TCR beta chain sequence with its context. Measured with immunoSEQ multiplex PCR; TCRdb has only the in-frame clones, and not every one. The sample comprises about 87,000 clones, 93% of which are singletons, and about 1.3% rests with the top ten. V lost 0 bases to trimming and J lost 4 bases, with 16 bases between them. The germline CDR1 and CDR2 sequences are SGHRS and YFSETQ. The CDR3 is 16 residues long. The sample is drawn from a study of T cell changes during pregnancy in multiple sclerosis. Sequenced material: peripheral blood, taken in the third trimester of pregnancy. The clonotype comes from a female donor in good health, enrolled as a control in a pregnancy study. The chain carries TRBV5-1 and TRBJ1-1, with TRBD1 as a possible D gene (5 bases). Here the CDR3 reads CASSLGAGGGSTEAFF. The DNA of the CDR3 is TGCGCCAGCAGCTTGGGGGCCGGGGGAGGGAGCACTGAAGCTTTCTTT.